This TCR beta chain was identified during a study of blood T cell repertoires in COVID-19. Overall study context: Material from acute and convalescent COVID-19 was sourced from the United States, Italy and Spain.

Participants were aged about 18 to 100 years from approximately 23 US areas. Two negative PCRs, clearance, or symptom resolution had been documented for recovered Cohort 3 donors. This clone was observed a handful of times. Here immunoSEQ multiplex PCR was the method, and the copy in TCRdb shows in-frame clones only, minus some. The data contain hundreds of thousands of clones, roughly 88% of them singletons. Unmatched junction bases numbered 9, after V lost 3 bases and J lost 8 bases. This CDR3 is 15 amino acids long. In germline, CDR1 is LGHNA, CDR2 YSLEER. The sequence came from a woman aged 45 to 65 who had recovered from COVID-19. The chain couples TRBV4-3 to TRBJ2-1; 8 bases agree with TRBD1. Sequencing input: PBMCs or T cells enriched from blood (not recorded which). Here the CDR3 reads CASSQELTGAYEQFF. The CDR3 DNA is TGCGCCAGCAGCCAGGAATTGACAGGGGCCTATGAGCAGTTCTTC.